Reported below is one T cell receptor (beta chain). This receptor's antigen is unknown. No clone much larger than this one lies a single base away; base qualities are absent. The sample is drawn from a study of blood T cell repertoires in COVID-19 (dated by TCRdb to 2020 to 2021). About the investigation overall: Samples from collaborators originated in the United States, Italy and Spain and spanned both the acute and convalescent phases of COVID-19. The material from the prospective study consisted of cDNA or gDNA derived from T cells, B-cell-depleted T cells, or PBMCs. Where available, HLA class I and class II types were obtained from metadata supplied by the sample provider rather than from assay-based typing. The repertoires were released in a freely available public database intended as a resource for research on the immune response to SARS-CoV-2. Nearly every sample came with metadata listing a de-identified subject ID, COVID-19 status, age in years and sex. Deeply sampled blood TCRbeta repertoires from subjects exposed to, actively infected with, or recovered from COVID-19 were included in the dataset. Samples came from the ongoing ImmuneRACE study (first 160 participants) plus 1,254 subjects from 6 global collaborators.

The immunoSEQ Assay, a bias-controlled multiplex PCR, was used to amplify TCRbeta CDR3 regions from genomic DNA. Turning to the authors' computational methods: Within the assay, amplification of reference gene primers was used to estimate how many nucleated cells each sample contained. Sequence reads were collapsed and filtered to measure the absolute abundance of every unique TCRbeta CDR3 rearrangement. For each sample, productive Simpson clonality was calculated as the square root of Simpson's diversity index over productive rearrangements. TCRdb provides this immuneACCESS table in a form limited to in-frame rearrangements. Some clones are lacking; in checked studies, under half of them reflect an unresolved V gene, and why the rest are absent is not known. Clone size and V and J calls were adopted from that table, with D and trimming inferred from the DNA. The sample contains around 370,000 clones, about nine tenths of them found a single time. The ten top clones hold just under 7.5% of the sample.

Per the germline V gene, SGHTA is the CDR1 and FQGTGA is the CDR2. V ends up 3 bases short and J 4 bases short, with an unmatched junction base count of 2. From the cysteine through the phenylalanine, the CDR3 covers 15 amino acids. Only the CDR3 DNA stays, 45 bases, in frame from base 1. What the research found in general, with its limitations: The quantity of clinical and demographic metadata differed by source and by participant and was supplied without curation.

One collaborating source in Seattle enrolled patients while the patients were actively infected and followed the patients over time throughout the course of disease. Whole blood was collected in K2EDTA tubes by collaborating institutions according to the institutions' own protocols. Collaborator samples were shipped for TCRbeta analysis as frozen whole blood, isolated PBMCs, or DNA extracted from either sample type. The receptor was isolated from a woman aged 70-85 years with COVID-19, enrolled during active disease. Material: peripheral blood. The rearranged chain carries TRBV7-3 and TRBJ1-3, with 11 middle bases fitting TRBD1. The CDR3 here reads CASSLGQGGGNTIYF. The nucleotide sequence is TGTGCCAGCAGCTTGGGACAGGGGGGCGGAAACACCATATATTTT. Where the CDR3 stops, the reference TRBV7-3 and TRBJ1-3 genes take over; the full variable domain is GAGVSQTPSNKVTEKGKYVELRCDPISGHTALYWYRQSLGQGPEFLIYFQGTGAADDSGLPNDRFFAVRPEGSVSTLKIQRTERGDSAVYLCASSLGQGGGNTIYFGEGSWLTVV.